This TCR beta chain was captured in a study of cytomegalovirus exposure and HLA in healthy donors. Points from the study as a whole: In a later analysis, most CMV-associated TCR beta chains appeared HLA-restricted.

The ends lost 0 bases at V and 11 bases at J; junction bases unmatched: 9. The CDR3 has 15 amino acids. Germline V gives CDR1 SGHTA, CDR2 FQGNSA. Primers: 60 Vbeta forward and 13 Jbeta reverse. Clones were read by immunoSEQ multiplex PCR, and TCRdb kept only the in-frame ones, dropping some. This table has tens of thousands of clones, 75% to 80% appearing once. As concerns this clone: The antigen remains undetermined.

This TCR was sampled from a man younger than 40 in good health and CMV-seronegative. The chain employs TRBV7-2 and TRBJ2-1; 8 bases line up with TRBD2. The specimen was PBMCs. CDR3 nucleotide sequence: TGTGCCAGCAGCTTAGCGAGCGGGGGTTCAACTAAGCAGTTCTTC. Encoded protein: CASSLASGGSTKQFF.